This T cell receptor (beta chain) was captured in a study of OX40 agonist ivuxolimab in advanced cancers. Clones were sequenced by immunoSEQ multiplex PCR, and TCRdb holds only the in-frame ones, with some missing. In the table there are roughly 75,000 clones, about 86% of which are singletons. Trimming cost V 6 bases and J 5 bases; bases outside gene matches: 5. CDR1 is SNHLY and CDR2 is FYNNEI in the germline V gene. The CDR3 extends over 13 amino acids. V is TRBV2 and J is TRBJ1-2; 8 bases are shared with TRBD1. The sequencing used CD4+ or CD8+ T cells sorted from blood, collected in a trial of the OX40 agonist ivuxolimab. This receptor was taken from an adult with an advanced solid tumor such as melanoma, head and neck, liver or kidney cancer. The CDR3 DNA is TGTGCCAGCAGGGACAGGGCGGGGTATGGCTACACCTTC. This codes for CASRDRAGYGYTF.